This TCR beta chain is drawn from a study of EBV T-cell therapy then PD-1 blockade in nasopharyngeal carcinoma. There are 13 residues in the CDR3. CDR1 and CDR2 from the germline V gene are MGHDK and SYGVNS. V was cut by 8 bases and J by 4 bases, with 14 bases left in between. Described treatment: AdE1-LMPpoly-expanded autologous EBV-specific T-cell therapy followed by anti-PD-1 nivolumab. Clones were read by immunoSEQ multiplex PCR, and TCRdb kept only the in-frame ones, dropping some. The data contain 20,000 to 25,000 clones, over 70% of them singletons. In its sample, this clone was seen once. What it binds is unknown.

The specimen comprised CD8+ T cells from blood, sampled at day 61 from a patient whose treatment included autologous EBV-specific T cells and nivolumab. The sequence came from a middle-aged man with nasopharyngeal carcinoma. The V gene is TRBV25-1, the J gene TRBJ1-2; tentatively, D is TRBD1 (5 bases). CDR3 sequence: CASSLDTAYGYTF. The CDR3 DNA reads TGTGCCAGCTCACTGGACACCGCCTATGGCTACACCTTC.